This TCR beta chain appears in the sequencing data of a study of Graves' ophthalmopathy and Graves' hyperthyroidism. CDR3 regions of TCR beta were amplified from RNA transcripts. After a first-round RT-PCR with HTBI primers, a second-round multiplex PCR was run. TCRdb re-called the multiplex PCR reads with MiXCR, one entry per CDR3 protein. The data show 400,000 to 450,000 distinct CDR3 sequences, under 25% seen once. This clonotype has a handful of counts. This CDR3 has 12 residues. The germline V gene has CDR1 GTSNPN and CDR2 SVGIG (reference sequence). The V end was cut by 4 bases, the J end by 8 bases, with 14 bases between.

Sample: peripheral blood. The TCR originated in a woman under 30 with stable Graves' hyperthyroidism. V gene TRBV30 combines with J gene TRBJ1-2, with D tentatively TRBD1 (5 bases). DNA for the CDR3: TGTGCCTGGACTTTCCAGGGATTAGGCTACACCTTC. Its translation is CAWTFQGLGYTF.